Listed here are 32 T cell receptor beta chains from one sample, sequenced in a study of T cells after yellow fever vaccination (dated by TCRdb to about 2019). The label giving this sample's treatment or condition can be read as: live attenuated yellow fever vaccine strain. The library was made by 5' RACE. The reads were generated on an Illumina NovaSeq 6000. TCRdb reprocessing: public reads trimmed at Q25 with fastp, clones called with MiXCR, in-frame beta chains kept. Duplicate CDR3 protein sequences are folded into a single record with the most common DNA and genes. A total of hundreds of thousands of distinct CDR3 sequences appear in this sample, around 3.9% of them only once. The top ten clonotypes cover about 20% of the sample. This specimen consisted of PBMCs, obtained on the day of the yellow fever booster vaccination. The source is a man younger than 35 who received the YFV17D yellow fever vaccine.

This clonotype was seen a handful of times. The CDR3 is CASSEVGGGPFANTGELFF. The CDR3 coding sequence is TGTGCCAGCAGTGAGGTTGGGGGGGGCCCGTTCGCGAACACCGGGGAGCTGTTTTTT. J is TRBJ2-2 and V is TRBV6-1; a possible D gene is TRBD2 (7 bases). CDR3 length: 19 amino acids. Germline values: CDR1 MNHNS, CDR2 SASEGT. V lost 3 bases to trimming and J lost 0 bases, with 20 bases between them.

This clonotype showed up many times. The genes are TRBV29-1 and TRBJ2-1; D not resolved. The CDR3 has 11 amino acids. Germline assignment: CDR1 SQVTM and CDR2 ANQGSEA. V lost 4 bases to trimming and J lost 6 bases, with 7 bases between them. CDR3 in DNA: TGCAGCGTTGGCTCCCCCAATGAGCAGTTCTTC. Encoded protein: CSVGSPNEQFF.

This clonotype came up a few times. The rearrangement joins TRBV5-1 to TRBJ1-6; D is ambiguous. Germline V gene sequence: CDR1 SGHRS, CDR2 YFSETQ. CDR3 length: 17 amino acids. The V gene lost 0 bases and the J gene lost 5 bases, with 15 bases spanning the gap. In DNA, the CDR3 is TGCGCCAGCAGCTTGGGATTTGGCAGTTCTAATAATTCACCCCTCCACTTT. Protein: CASSLGFGSSNNSPLHF. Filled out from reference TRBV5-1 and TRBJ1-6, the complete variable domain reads KAGVTQTPRYLIKTRGQQVTLSCSPISGHRSVSWYQQTPGQGLQFLFEYFSETQRNKGNFPGRFSGRQFSNSRSEMNVSTLELGDSALYLCASSLGFGSSNNSPLHFGNGTRLTVT.

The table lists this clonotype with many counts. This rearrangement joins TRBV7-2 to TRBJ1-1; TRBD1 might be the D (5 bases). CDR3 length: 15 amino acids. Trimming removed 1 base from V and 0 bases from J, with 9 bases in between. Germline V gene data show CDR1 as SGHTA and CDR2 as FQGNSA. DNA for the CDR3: TGTGCCAGCAGCTTAGTATGGGGGGTGAACACTGAAGCTTTCTTT. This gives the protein CASSLVWGVNTEAFF.

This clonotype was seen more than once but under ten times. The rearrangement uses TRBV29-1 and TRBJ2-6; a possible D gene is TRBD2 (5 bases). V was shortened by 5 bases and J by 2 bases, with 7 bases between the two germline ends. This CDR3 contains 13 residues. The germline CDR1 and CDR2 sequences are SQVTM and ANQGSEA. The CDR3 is CSVQRAGANVLTF. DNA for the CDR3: TGCAGCGTTCAGAGGGCTGGGGCCAACGTCCTGACTTTC.

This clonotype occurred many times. CDR3 residues: CASSTGQGIGSNEQFF. The CDR3 coding sequence is TGTGCCAGCAGCACGGGACAGGGGATCGGTAGCAATGAGCAGTTCTTC. V gene TRBV7-9 combines with J gene TRBJ2-1, with TRBD1 identical over 10 bases. Germline loops: CDR1 SEHNR, CDR2 FQNEAQ (reference sequence). The CDR3 is made up of 16 amino acids. With V trimmed by 5 bases and J by 6 bases, 10 bases remained unmatched.

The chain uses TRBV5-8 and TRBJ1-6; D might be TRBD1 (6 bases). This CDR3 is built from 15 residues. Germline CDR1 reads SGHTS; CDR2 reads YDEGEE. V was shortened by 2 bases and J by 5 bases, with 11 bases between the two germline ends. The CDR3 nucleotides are TGTGCCAGCAGCTTTTCGGGGGCCAATAATTCACCCCTCCACTTT. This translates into CASSFSGANNSPLHF.

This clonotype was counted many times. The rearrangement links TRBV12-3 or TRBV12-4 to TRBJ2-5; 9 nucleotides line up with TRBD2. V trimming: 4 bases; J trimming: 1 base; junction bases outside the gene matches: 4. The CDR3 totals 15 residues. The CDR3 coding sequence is TGTGCCAGCAGTTCCGGGACTAGCACCCAAGAGACCCAGTACTTC. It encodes CASSSGTSTQETQYF.

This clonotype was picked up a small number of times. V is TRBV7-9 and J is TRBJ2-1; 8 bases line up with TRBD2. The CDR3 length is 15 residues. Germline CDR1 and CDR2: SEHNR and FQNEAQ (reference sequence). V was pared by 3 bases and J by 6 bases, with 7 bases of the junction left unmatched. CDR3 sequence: CASSLTGGVINEQFF. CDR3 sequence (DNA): TGTGCCAGCAGCTTGACGGGGGGGGTGATCAATGAGCAGTTCTTC. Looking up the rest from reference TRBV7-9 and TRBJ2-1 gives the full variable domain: DTGVSQNPRHKITKRGQNVTFRCDPISEHNRLYWYRQTLGQGPEFLTYFQNEAQLEKSRLLSDRFSAERPKGSFSTLEIQRTEQGDSAMYLCASSLTGGVINEQFFGPGTRLTVL.

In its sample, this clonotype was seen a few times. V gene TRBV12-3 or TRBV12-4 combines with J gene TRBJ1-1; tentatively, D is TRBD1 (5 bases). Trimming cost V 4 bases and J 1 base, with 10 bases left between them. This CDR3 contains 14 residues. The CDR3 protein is CASSWDPGNTEAFF. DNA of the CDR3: TGTGCCAGCAGTTGGGACCCAGGGAACACTGAAGCTTTCTTT.

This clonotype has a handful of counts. The CDR3 nucleotides read TGTGCCAGCAGCAAAGATCGGGACACCTTTCCGGAGCAGTACTTC. It yields the protein CASSKDRDTFPEQYF. The chain is built from TRBV21-1 and TRBJ2-7; the D segment call TRBD1 is taken from the table without a DNA check. TRBV21-1 is a pseudogene. CDR3 length: 15 residues.

The chain's CDR3 is CASTEDSLNTEAFF. The CDR3 nucleotides are TGTGCCAGCACCGAAGACAGCCTGAACACTGAAGCTTTCTTT. The genes are TRBV2 and TRBJ1-1; possible D gene TRBD1, 5 bases. Germline CDR1 SNHLY, CDR2 FYNNEI. The V and J ends lost 7 bases and 0 bases respectively, with 12 bases between them. The CDR3 runs to 14 residues. Variable domain in full (rest from reference TRBV2 and TRBJ1-1): EPEVTQTPSHQVTQMGQEVILRCVPISNHLYFYWYRQILGQKVEFLVSFYNNEISEKSEIFDDQFSVERPDGSNFTLKIRSTKLEDSAMYFCASTEDSLNTEAFFGQGTRLTVV.

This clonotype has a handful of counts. The CDR3 coding sequence is TGTGCCAGCAGCTTATTGGGAGAGCAGTACTTC. Protein: CASSLLGEQYF. The gene calls are TRBV11-2 and TRBJ2-7; D not resolved. The CDR3 is 11 residues long. Germline assignment: CDR1 SGHAT and CDR2 FQNNGV. Trimming left V 2 bases short and J 7 bases short, with 6 bases between.

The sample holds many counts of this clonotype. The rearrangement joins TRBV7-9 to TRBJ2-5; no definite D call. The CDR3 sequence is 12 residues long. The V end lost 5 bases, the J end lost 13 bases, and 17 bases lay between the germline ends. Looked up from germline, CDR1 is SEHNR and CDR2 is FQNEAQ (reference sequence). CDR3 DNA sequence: TGTGCCAGCAGCCCCCCGGGCCAGCAGCCGTACTTC. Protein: CASSPPGQQPYF.

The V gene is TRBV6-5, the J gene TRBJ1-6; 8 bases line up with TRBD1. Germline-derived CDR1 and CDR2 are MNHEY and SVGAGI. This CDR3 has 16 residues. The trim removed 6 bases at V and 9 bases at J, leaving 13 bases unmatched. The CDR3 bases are TGTGCCAGCAGCCACCCCCGGCGGGACAGGACTTCACCCCTCCACTTT. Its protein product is CASSHPRRDRTSPLHF.

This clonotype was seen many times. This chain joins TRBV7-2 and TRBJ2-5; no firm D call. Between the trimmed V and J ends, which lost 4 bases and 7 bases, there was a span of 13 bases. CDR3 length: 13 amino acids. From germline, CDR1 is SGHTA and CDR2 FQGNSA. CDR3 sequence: CASSYPKRGTQYF. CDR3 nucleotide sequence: TGTGCCAGCAGCTATCCCAAGAGAGGGACCCAGTACTTC. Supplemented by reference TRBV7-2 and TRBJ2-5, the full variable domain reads GAGVSQSPSNKVTEKGKDVELRCDPISGHTALYWYRQSLGQGLEFLIYFQGNSAPDKSGLPSDRFSAERTGGSVSTLTIQRTQQEDSAVYLCASSYPKRGTQYFGPGTRLLVL.

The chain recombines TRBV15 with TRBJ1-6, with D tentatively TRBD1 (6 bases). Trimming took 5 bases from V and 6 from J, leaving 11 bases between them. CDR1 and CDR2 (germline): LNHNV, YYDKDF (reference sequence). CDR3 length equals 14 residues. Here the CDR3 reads CATSVRTANSPLHF. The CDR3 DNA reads TGTGCCACCAGCGTTAGGACAGCTAATTCACCCCTCCACTTT.

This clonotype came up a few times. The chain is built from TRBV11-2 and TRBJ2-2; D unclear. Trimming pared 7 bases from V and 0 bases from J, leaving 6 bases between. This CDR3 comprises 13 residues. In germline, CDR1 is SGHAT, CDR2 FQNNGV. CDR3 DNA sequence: TGTGCCAGCAAGGATACGAACACCGGGGAGCTGTTTTTT. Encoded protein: CASKDTNTGELFF.

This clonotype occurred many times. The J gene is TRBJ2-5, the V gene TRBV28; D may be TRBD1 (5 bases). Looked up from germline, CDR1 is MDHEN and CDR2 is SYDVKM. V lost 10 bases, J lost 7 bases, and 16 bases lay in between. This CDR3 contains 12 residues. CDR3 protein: CATPPGARTQYF. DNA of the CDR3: TGTGCCACCCCCCCTGGGGCGAGGACCCAGTACTTC.

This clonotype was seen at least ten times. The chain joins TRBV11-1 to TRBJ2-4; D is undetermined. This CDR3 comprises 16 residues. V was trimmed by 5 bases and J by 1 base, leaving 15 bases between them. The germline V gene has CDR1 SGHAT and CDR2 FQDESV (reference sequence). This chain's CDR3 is CASSHSWLSAKNIQYF. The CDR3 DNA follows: TGTGCCAGCAGCCACTCATGGCTATCGGCCAAAAACATTCAGTACTTC.

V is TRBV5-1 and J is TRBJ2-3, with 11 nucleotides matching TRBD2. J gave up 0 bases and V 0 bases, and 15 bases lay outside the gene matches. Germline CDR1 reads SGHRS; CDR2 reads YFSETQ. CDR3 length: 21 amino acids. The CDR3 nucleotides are TGCGCCAGCAGCTTGGTTGGAATAGCGGGGGGGACTTACCCTAGCACAGATACGCAGTATTTT. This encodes CASSLVGIAGGTYPSTDTQYF.

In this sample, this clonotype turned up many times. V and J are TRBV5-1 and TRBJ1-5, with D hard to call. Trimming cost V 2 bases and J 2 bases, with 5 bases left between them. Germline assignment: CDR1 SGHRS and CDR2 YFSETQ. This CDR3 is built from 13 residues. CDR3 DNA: TGCGCCAGCAGCTTAACGGGCAATCAGCCCCAGCATTTT. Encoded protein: CASSLTGNQPQHF.

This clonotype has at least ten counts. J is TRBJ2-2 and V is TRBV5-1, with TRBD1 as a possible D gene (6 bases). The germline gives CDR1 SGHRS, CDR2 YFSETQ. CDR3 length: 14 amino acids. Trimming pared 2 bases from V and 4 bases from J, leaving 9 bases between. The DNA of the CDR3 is TGCGCCAGCAGCTTTGGACAGTTCACCGGGGAGCTGTTTTTT. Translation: CASSFGQFTGELFF.

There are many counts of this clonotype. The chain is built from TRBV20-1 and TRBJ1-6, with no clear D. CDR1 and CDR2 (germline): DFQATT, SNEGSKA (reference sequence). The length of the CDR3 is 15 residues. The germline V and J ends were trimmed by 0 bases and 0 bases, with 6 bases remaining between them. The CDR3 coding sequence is TGCAGTGCTAGAGATCTCAGCTCCTATAATTCACCCCTCCACTTT. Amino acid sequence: CSARDLSSYNSPLHF.

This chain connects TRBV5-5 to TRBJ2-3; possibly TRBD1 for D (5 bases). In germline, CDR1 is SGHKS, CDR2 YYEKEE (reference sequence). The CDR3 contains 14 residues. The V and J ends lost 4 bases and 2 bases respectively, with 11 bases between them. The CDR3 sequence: CASSRAGNTDTQYF. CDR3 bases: TGTGCCAGCAGCCGAGCAGGGAACACAGATACGCAGTATTTT.

CDR3 sequence (DNA): TGTGCCAGCAGTTCCGGCAGGGCAATTGAGCAGTACGTC. Amino acids: CASSSGRAIEQYV. The V gene is TRBV6-2 or TRBV6-3, the J gene TRBJ2-7; D is perhaps TRBD1 (5 bases). V was cut by 4 bases and J by 7 bases, with 14 bases left in between. The CDR3 sequence is 13 residues long. The germline V gene has CDR1 MNHEY and CDR2 SVGEGT.

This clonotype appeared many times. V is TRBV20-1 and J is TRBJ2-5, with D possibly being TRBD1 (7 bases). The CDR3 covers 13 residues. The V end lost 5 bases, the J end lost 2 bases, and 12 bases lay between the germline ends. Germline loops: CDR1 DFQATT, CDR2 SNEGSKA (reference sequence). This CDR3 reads CSAAQGRQETQYF. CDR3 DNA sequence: TGCAGTGCTGCACAGGGGAGGCAAGAGACCCAGTACTTC.

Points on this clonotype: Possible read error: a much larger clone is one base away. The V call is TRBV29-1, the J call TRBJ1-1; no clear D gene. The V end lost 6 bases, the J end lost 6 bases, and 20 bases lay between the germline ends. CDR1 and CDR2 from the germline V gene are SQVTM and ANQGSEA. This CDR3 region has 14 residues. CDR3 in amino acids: CSVLPRRANSEAFF. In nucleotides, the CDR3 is TGCAGCGTCCTACCCCGGAGGGCCAACTCTGAAGCTTTCTTT.

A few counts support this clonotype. In DNA form, the CDR3 reads TGTGCCAGTAGTATAGGGGGACAGTTGTACACTGAAGCTTTCTTT. Encoded protein: CASSIGGQLYTEAFF. The chain employs TRBV19 and TRBJ1-1; TRBD1 matches 7 bases. V lost 1 base, J lost 3 bases, and 5 bases stayed unmatched. CDR3 length: 15 residues. The V gene's germline CDR1 is LNHDA and CDR2 SQIVND (reference sequence).

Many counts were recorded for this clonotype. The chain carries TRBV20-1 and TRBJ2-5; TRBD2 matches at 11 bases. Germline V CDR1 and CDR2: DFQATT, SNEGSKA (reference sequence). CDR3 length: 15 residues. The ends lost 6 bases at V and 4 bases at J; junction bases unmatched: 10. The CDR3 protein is CSAPTSGGALETQYF. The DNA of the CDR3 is TGCAGTGCGCCTACTAGCGGGGGTGCCTTAGAGACCCAGTACTTC.

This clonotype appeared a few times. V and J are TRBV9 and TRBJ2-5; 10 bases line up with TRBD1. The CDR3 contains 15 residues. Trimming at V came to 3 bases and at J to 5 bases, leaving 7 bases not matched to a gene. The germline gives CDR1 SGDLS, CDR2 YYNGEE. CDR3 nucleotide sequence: TGTGCCAGCAGCGCGGACAGGGGGGAGTTGGAGACCCAGTACTTC. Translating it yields CASSADRGELETQYF.

In nucleotides, the CDR3 is TGTGCCAGCAGCCCCGACGGGGGCGGGAACATTCAGTACTTC. It translates to CASSPDGGGNIQYF. V usage is TRBV2 and J usage is TRBJ2-4, with D tentatively TRBD1 or TRBD2 (6 bases each). The ends were cut back, 6 bases at V and 7 bases at J, with 16 bases in the middle. Germline V gives CDR1 SNHLY, CDR2 FYNNEI. The CDR3 runs 14 residues.